This TCR beta chain was identified in a study of blood T cell repertoires in COVID-19. This clone was seen just once. The method was immunoSEQ multiplex PCR; TCRdb's version includes in-frame clones alone and lacks a portion of them. This sample has about 320,000 clones, with roughly 90% found just once. The sample was PBMCs or T cells enriched from blood (not recorded which). This receptor was obtained from a woman aged 25 to 39 who had been exposed to COVID-19.

For the CDR3, the DNA is TGTGCCATCAGTACCGGGACAGGGTATACTGAAGCTTTCTTT. Translation gives CAISTGTGYTEAFF. The rearrangement joins TRBV10-3 to TRBJ1-1, with 9 bases matching TRBD1. V lost 5 bases, J lost 5 bases, and 6 bases stayed unmatched. The germline V gene has CDR1 ENHRY and CDR2 SYGVKD. CDR3 length: 14 amino acids.